A single sample gave rise to the 15 T cell receptor beta chains below, sequenced in a study of cytomegalovirus exposure and HLA in healthy donors (dated by TCRdb to the late 2010s). To prepare the library, the immunoSEQ multiplex PCR assay was applied. A mixture of 60 forward primers for TCR Vbeta segments and 13 reverse primers for TCR Jbeta segments was used in the multiplex PCR. TCRdb's version of the immuneACCESS table is confined to in-frame rearrangements and falls short of the full clone set. An unresolved V gene accounts for under half of the shortfall where checked; the remainder is of unknown origin. The sample yields 150,000 to 200,000 clones; around 85% were counted once. The ten largest clones capture roughly 2% of the sample. Sequencing was performed on PBMCs. These TCRs come from a human donor in good health.

The chain couples TRBV4-1 to TRBJ2-3, with 8 nucleotides matching TRBD1. In germline, CDR1 is MGHRA, CDR2 YSYEKL. V gave up 0 bases and J gave up 1 base; unmatched junction bases: 6. CDR3 length: 17 amino acids. This CDR3 reads CASSQDQGRGRTDTQYF. The CDR3 nucleotides read TGCGCCAGCAGCCAAGATCAGGGCAGGGGGCGCACAGATACGCAGTATTTT.

This clone was seen only a few times. The chain links TRBV19 to TRBJ1-1, with 9 bases matching TRBD1. The CDR3 runs to 16 residues. The germline V gene has CDR1 LNHDA and CDR2 SQIVND (reference sequence). Germline trimming cut 6 bases from V and 2 bases from J; bases unmatched to any gene: 10. For the CDR3, the DNA is TGTGCCAGTAGGCATAAGAGGGACAGGGATAACACTGAAGCTTTCTTT. Its protein product is CASRHKRDRDNTEAFF.

V and J are TRBV2 and TRBJ2-1; D is possibly TRBD2 (5 bases). The V gene lost 8 bases and the J gene lost 0 bases, with 8 bases spanning the gap. Germline loops: CDR1 SNHLY, CDR2 FYNNEI. The CDR3 has 13 residues. CDR3 DNA sequence: TGTGCCAGCCGGGGTCGCTCCTACAATGAGCAGTTCTTC. Translation gives CASRGRSYNEQFF.

Here the CDR3 DNA reads TGCGCCAGCTCGACATATGCAGAGACCCAGTACTTC. This gives the protein CASSTYAETQYF. The chain is built from TRBV5-1 and TRBJ2-5, with D unresolved. CDR3 size: 12 residues. CDR1 and CDR2 (germline): SGHRS, YFSETQ. The V end was cut by 7 bases, the J end by 4 bases, with 11 bases between.

Here the CDR3 DNA reads TGTGCCAGCAGCGTAGTGGGGGGGAGCTACAATGAGCAGTTCTTC. Translation: CASSVVGGSYNEQFF. This chain joins TRBV9 and TRBJ2-1; 7 bases are a match to TRBD2. The V and J ends lost 0 bases and 3 bases, in that order; junction bases with no gene match: 3. Germline V CDR1 and CDR2: SGDLS, YYNGEE. The CDR3 length is 15 residues.

V is TRBV5-4 and J is TRBJ2-3; 13 bases align to TRBD2. The CDR3 spans 17 residues. Trimming cost V 2 bases and J 4 bases; bases outside gene matches: 7. Per the germline V gene, CDR1 is SGHNT and CDR2 is YYREEE (reference sequence). The CDR3 protein is CASSLLAGGQLADTQYF. The CDR3, as DNA: TGTGCCAGCAGCTTACTAGCGGGGGGGCAACTTGCAGATACGCAGTATTTT.

The J gene is TRBJ1-1, the V gene TRBV7-9; TRBD1 matches 7 bases. The germline V gene encodes CDR1 SEHNR and CDR2 FQNEAQ (reference sequence). The ends lost 7 bases at V and 4 bases at J; junction bases unmatched: 12. CDR3 length: 15 residues. The DNA for the CDR3 is TGTGCCAGCACCAATAAGAGACAGGGTGGCACTGAAGCTTTCTTT. This encodes CASTNKRQGGTEAFF.

This clone was recorded a few times. CDR3 bases: TGCAGCGTTGCGGCTATACAGAACTACGAGCAGTACTTC. Translated, it gives CSVAAIQNYEQYF. The rearrangement uses TRBV29-1 and TRBJ2-7; D is ambiguous. V was clipped by 4 bases and J by 3 bases, with 13 bases between them. This CDR3 is 13 amino acids long. The germline V gene has CDR1 SQVTM and CDR2 ANQGSEA.

The V and J genes are TRBV7-9 and TRBJ1-2; D remains unclear. This CDR3 spans 12 amino acids. CDR1 is SEHNR and CDR2 is FQNEAQ in the germline V gene (reference sequence). V dropped 5 bases and J dropped 6 bases, with 10 bases sitting between them. The CDR3 bases are TGTGCCAGCAGCCCCCCCGAGAATGGCTACACCTTC. Amino acid sequence: CASSPPENGYTF.

This chain uses TRBV7-8 with TRBJ1-4; 8 nucleotides agree with TRBD1. This CDR3 spans 14 amino acids. V shed 5 bases and J 6 bases; nucleotides not matched to a gene: 5. Per germline, CDR1 SGHVS and CDR2 FQNEAQ. In DNA, the CDR3 is TGTGCCAGCAGCCCCAGGGGGCCTGATGAAAAACTGTTTTTT. This gives the protein CASSPRGPDEKLFF.

The chain joins TRBV11-3 to TRBJ2-1; tentative D call: TRBD2 (5 bases). The CDR3 has 15 residues. Germline CDR1 and CDR2: SGHNT and YENEEA. Trimming left V 1 base short and J 2 bases short, with 9 bases between. Written as DNA, the CDR3 is TGTGCCAGCAGCTTAGCCGTTAGCGCCTACAATGAGCAGTTCTTC. It translates to CASSLAVSAYNEQFF. Based on the CDR3 plus reference TRBV11-3 and TRBJ2-1, the full variable domain is EAGVVQSPRYKIIEKKQPVAFWCNPISGHNTLYWYLQNLGQGPELLIRYENEEAVDDSQLPKDRFSAERLKGVDSTLKIQPAELGDSAVYLCASSLAVSAYNEQFFGPGTRLTVL.

The count of this clone is one. The chain has TRBV9 and TRBJ2-7; possible D gene TRBD2, 5 bases. This CDR3 contains 11 residues. V lost 3 bases and J 7 bases, leaving 8 bases between the germline ends. The germline gives CDR1 SGDLS, CDR2 YYNGEE. The CDR3 here is CASSEPGEQYF. The CDR3 coding sequence is TGTGCCAGCAGCGAGCCGGGGGAGCAGTACTTC.

J is TRBJ2-6 and V is TRBV5-1; D remains unclear. The ends were cut back, 4 bases at V and 3 bases at J, with 5 bases in the middle. The germline gives CDR1 SGHRS, CDR2 YFSETQ. This CDR3 is built from 13 residues. The CDR3 region has the DNA TGCGCCAGCAGCCTAGATGGGGCCAACGTCCTGACTTTC. This gives the protein CASSLDGANVLTF.

J is TRBJ2-7 and V is TRBV9, with D perhaps TRBD2 (6 bases). The last part of the DNA fits TRBJ2-5 better; the J call may be wrong. The CDR3 extends over 16 amino acids. In germline, CDR1 is SGDLS, CDR2 YYNGEE. This chain's CDR3 is CASSVGSGGVQETQYF. The CDR3 DNA follows: TGTGCCAGCAGCGTAGGATCGGGCGGGGTCCAAGAGACCCAGTACTTC.

The gene calls are TRBV9 and TRBJ2-5, with 8 bases matching TRBD1. The CDR3 has 13 residues. V was clipped by 2 bases and J by 4 bases; unmatched bases: 1. CDR1 is SGDLS, CDR2 YYNGEE, per germline. CDR3 loop: CASSVQGAETQYF. CDR3 nucleotides: TGTGCCAGCAGCGTCCAGGGGGCAGAGACCCAGTACTTC. Using reference TRBV9 and TRBJ2-5 for the parts outside the CDR3, the full variable domain is DSGVTQTPKHLITATGQRVTLRCSPRSGDLSVYWYQQSLDQGLQFLIQYYNGEERAKGNILERFSAQQFPDLHSELNLSSLELGDSALYFCASSVQGAETQYFGPGTRLLVL.